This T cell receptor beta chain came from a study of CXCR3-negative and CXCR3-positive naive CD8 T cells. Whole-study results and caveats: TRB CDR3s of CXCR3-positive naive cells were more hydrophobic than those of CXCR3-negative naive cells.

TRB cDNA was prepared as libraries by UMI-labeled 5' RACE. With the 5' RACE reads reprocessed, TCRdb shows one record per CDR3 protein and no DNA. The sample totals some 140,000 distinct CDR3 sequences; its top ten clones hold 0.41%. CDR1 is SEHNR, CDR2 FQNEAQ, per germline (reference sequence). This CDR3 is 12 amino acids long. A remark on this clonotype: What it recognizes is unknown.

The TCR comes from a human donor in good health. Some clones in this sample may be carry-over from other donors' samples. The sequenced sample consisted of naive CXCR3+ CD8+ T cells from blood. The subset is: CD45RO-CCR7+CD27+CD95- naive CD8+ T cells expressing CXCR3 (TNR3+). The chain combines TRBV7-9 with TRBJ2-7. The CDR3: CASSLGRYEQYF.